The text below deals with one T cell receptor (beta chain). The target antigen is unknown. Newly diagnosed patients aged 18 to 65 had hyperthyroidism of under 2 months' duration. Pregnant or lactating patients were excluded, as were those with uncontrolled infection or other autoimmune disease. This entry is derived from a study of T cells in Graves' hyperthyroidism and ophthalmopathy. The overall study: Initial diagnosis, before any treatment, was when peripheral blood was collected.

The CDR3 covers 16 residues. Germline CDR1 is MNHNS and CDR2 is SASEGT. The V gene end was trimmed by 8 bases and the J gene end by 2 bases; junction bases not matched to a gene: 9. Amplification of TCR beta CDR3 regions used RNA as the template. The HTBI primer set served for first-round RT-PCR of the TCR CDR3. From the multiplex PCR reads, TCRdb called clonotypes with MiXCR, one entry per CDR3 protein. The table has approximately 380,000 distinct CDR3 sequences, approximately 20% seen once. Overall study findings and caveats: Ophthalmopathy was model-predicted a median around 6.1 months pre-onset.

The chain employs TRBV6-1 and TRBJ2-2; 9 bases map to TRBD2. The clonotype originates from a woman between 18 and 29 years old with Graves' hyperthyroidism. What was sequenced was blood. CDR3 bases: TGTGCCAGCCTGTGGACTAGCGCACGAAACACCGGGGAGCTGTTTTTT. Protein product: CASLWTSARNTGELFF.